This paragraph covers one T cell receptor beta chain sequence. The antigen is unknown. This entry comes from a study of T cell responses to AZD1222 COVID-19 vaccine. Study findings and constraints: The peak T cell response came first, and repertoires were sampled only after it. Donors skewed white British and female; clonal diversity was possibly underestimated.

TCRdb's table, derived via immunoSEQ multiplex PCR, lists solely in-frame clones and lacks some. The sample includes 150,000 to 200,000 clones, 92% seen only once; the top ten take roughly 1.4%. The CDR3 totals 18 residues. Trimming removed 0 bases at V and 2 bases at J, with 19 bases between. Germline V gene sequence: CDR1 SGHAT, CDR2 FQNNGV. This clonotype originated in an adult who received the AZD1222 COVID-19 vaccine. The chain links TRBV11-2 to TRBJ2-5; TRBD2 is a possible D gene (6 bases). The sequenced sample was peripheral blood, obtained 28 days after the second AZD1222 dose. DNA of the CDR3: TGTGCCAGCAGCTTAGACCCATTTCTCGGGAGTGGTCAAGAGACCCAGTACTTC. This codes for CASSLDPFLGSGQETQYF.